These 2 T cell receptor beta chains were sequenced from one sample in a study of cytomegalovirus exposure and HLA in healthy donors. Using immunoSEQ multiplex PCR, the repertoire was profiled, and TCRdb retains in-frame clones only, with some absent. The table has over 200,000 clones, around 90% seen once. Sequencing input: PBMCs. The receptors were sampled from a woman aged 25 to 39 in good health and CMV-seronegative.

The V gene is TRBV28, the J gene TRBJ1-4; D not certain. Germline assignment: CDR1 MDHEN and CDR2 SYDVKM. This CDR3 contains 15 residues. The V gene lost 6 bases and the J gene lost 1 base, with 12 bases spanning the gap. The CDR3 DNA reads as TGTGCCAGCAGCCTCTCGGCAGAAACTAATGAAAAACTGTTTTTT. This sequence encodes CASSLSAETNEKLFF. Using reference TRBV28 and TRBJ1-4 for the parts outside the CDR3, the full variable domain is DVKVTQSSRYLVKRTGEKVFLECVQDMDHENMFWYRQDPGLGLRLIYFSYDVKMKEKGDIPEGYSVSREKKERFSLILESASTNQTSMYLCASSLSAETNEKLFFGSGTQLSVL.

This chain uses TRBV27 with TRBJ2-7, with TRBD1 as a possible D gene (6 bases). Germline CDR1 is MNHEY and CDR2 is SMNVEV (reference sequence). Trimming took 6 bases from V and 1 from J, leaving 13 bases between them. The CDR3 has 14 amino acids. CDR3 residues: CASSPDRASYEQYF. In nucleotides, the CDR3 is TGTGCCAGCAGCCCGGACAGAGCTTCCTACGAGCAGTACTTC.